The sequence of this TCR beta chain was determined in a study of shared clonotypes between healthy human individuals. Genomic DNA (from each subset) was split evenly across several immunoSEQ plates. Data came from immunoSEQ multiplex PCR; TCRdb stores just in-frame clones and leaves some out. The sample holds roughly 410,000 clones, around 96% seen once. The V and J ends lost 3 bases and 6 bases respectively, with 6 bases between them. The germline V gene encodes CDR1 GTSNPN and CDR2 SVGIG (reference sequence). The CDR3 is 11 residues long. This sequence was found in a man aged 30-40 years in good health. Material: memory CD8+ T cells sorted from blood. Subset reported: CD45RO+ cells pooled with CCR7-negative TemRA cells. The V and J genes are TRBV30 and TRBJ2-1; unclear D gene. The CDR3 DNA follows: TGTGCCTGGAGCGCGGTCAATGAGCAGTTCTTC. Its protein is CAWSAVNEQFF. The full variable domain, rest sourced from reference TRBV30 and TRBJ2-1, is SQTIHQWPATLVQPVGSPLSLECTVEGTSNPNLYWYRQAAGRGLQLLFYSVGIGQISSEVPQNLSASRPQDRQFILSSKKLLLSDSGFYLCAWSAVNEQFFGPGTRLTVL.